The rows below give T cell receptor beta chains drawn from one sample of a study of shared T cell receptors in the human thymus. TCRdb's table, derived via immunoSEQ multiplex PCR, lists solely in-frame clones and lacks some. The table includes hundreds of thousands of clones, approximately 78% detected once. These data were likewise used in another study, on human thymus T cells.

Sequenced input: thymocytes. Receptors originate from a boy in the first two years of life with a congenital heart defect. CDR3s include the opening cysteine and the closing phenylalanine or tryptophan. The D gene is left open where the match is weak. Not all rows give a size; the values are once, few, many and, for expanded clones, a class.

>TRBV7-2|TRBD1|-
CASSWGTGLPSYEQYF
>TRBV2|TRBD2|-
CASSGSESGEETQYF
>TRBV9|-|-
CASSFGYEQYF
>TRBV21-1|-|-
CASSKVAGGPGDTQYF
>TRBV5-6|-|-
CASSGGREMNTEAFF
>TRBV30|TRBD1|-
CAWSVRDRGFYGYTF
>TRBV28|TRBD2|-
CASSSRGGDGLAVSYEQYF
>TRBV4-2|TRBD2|-
CASSHGTSGTSGSSGELFF
>TRBV18|TRBD1|-
CASSPQGTGGMNTEAFF
>TRBV10-3|-|-
CAISVGRITGTGELFF
>TRBV6-1|TRBD1|-
CASSPPGTGLEKLFF
>TRBV14|TRBD2|-
CASSQEGQREGKNEQFF
>TRBV27|-|few
CASSEREVYEQYF
>TRBV10-3|-|-
CAIRPAEAPKSDQGEWTEAFF
>TRBV5-1|-|-
CASSLVAPTGELFF
>TRBV30|TRBD2|-
CAWSVGLAGWYSYNEQFF
>TRBV5-8|TRBD1|few
CASSRPTRTGVIYEQYF
>TRBV25-1|-|-
CASSESGTGTDTQYF
>TRBV4-1|TRBD2|once
CASSQLAGGPRETQYF
>TRBV20-1|-|-
CSARGRGPYF
>TRBV5-4|-|-
CASSFDLARAYEQYF
>TRBV7-2|-|-
CASSSGVVNQPQHF
>TRBV27|TRBD1|-
CASSLTGGPSYEQYF
>TRBV4-3|TRBD2|-
CASSQDSGLAGGPYEQYF
>TRBV18|-|-
CASSPLSTDTQYF
>TRBV7-6|-|once
CASSQNPTSTDTQYF
>TRBV4-3|TRBD1|-
CASSPPGQLFYNEQFF